This entry lists 23 T cell receptor beta chains sequenced from one sample in a study of T cells in Graves' hyperthyroidism and ophthalmopathy. The TCR beta CDR3 regions underwent amplification using RNA transcripts as the source. A set of HTBI primers served as the primers for a first-round RT-PCR of the TCR CDR3. One entry per CDR3 protein results from TCRdb running MiXCR on the multiplex PCR reads. The data show a few hundred thousand distinct CDR3 sequences, about 20% seen once. Sequencing input: blood. These receptors all stem from a woman in her seventies with Graves' ophthalmopathy.

This clonotype has only a few counts. The chain uses TRBV2 and TRBJ2-7, with TRBD1 matching 7 bases. This CDR3 region has 11 residues. V was clipped by 8 bases and J by 5 bases; unmatched bases: 3. Germline lookup yields CDR1 SNHLY and CDR2 FYNNEI. The chain's CDR3 is CASYRGHEQYF. DNA of the CDR3: TGTGCCAGCTACAGGGGCCACGAGCAGTACTTC.

This clonotype was detected ten times or more. The chain carries TRBV29-1 and TRBJ2-3; no definite D call. The CDR3 extends over 10 amino acids. In germline, CDR1 is SQVTM, CDR2 ANQGSEA. Trimming pared 7 bases from V and 2 bases from J, leaving 4 bases between. As DNA, the CDR3 is TGCAGCGACGACACAGATACGCAGTATTTT. Protein product: CSDDTDTQYF.

In its sample, this clonotype was seen a few times. The DNA for the CDR3 is TGTGCCAGTAGTGCTAGCGGGGTGAACTACAATGAGCAGTTCTTC. This translates into CASSASGVNYNEQFF. This chain joins TRBV19 and TRBJ2-1; 9 bases line up with TRBD2. The germline gives CDR1 LNHDA, CDR2 SQIVND (reference sequence). After removal of 5 bases from V and 3 bases from J, the junction contained 5 bases not matched to a gene. This CDR3 comprises 15 residues. Filled out from reference TRBV19 and TRBJ2-1, the complete variable domain reads DGGITQSPKYLFRKEGQNVTLSCEQNLNHDAMYWYRQDPGQGLRLIYYSQIVNDFQKGDIAEGYSVSREKKESFPLTVTSAQKNPTAFYLCASSASGVNYNEQFFGPGTRLTVL.

CDR3 in amino acids: CASSEIDQHQETQYF. The CDR3 coding sequence is TGTGCCAGCAGTGAGATTGACCAGCACCAAGAGACCCAGTACTTC. The chain has TRBV6-1 and TRBJ2-5; D not resolved. The CDR3 sequence is 15 residues long. CDR1 is MNHNS, CDR2 SASEGT, per germline. V dropped 3 bases and J dropped 0 bases, with 11 bases sitting between them.

The chain is built from TRBV20-1 and TRBJ2-1; the D call may be TRBD1 or TRBD2 (6 bases each). Germline V gives CDR1 DFQATT, CDR2 SNEGSKA (reference sequence). This CDR3 has 17 residues. V was trimmed by 6 bases and J by 0 bases, leaving 21 bases between them. This chain's CDR3 is CSAPILGGISSYNEQFF. As DNA, the CDR3 is TGCAGTGCCCCGATCCTCGGGGGCATCTCCTCCTACAATGAGCAGTTCTTC.

A remark on this clonotype: Sequence at one end of the junction differs from germline and may be a read error. The J gene is TRBJ1-4, the V gene TRBV6-5; perhaps TRBD1 as D (5 bases). CDR3 size: 14 residues. Per the germline V gene, CDR1 is MNHEY and CDR2 is SVGAGI. This CDR3 is CDSSEGGEVEKLFF. CDR3 coding DNA: TGTGACAGCAGTGAAGGAGGGGAGGTTGAAAAACTGTTTTTT.

The chain uses TRBV6-2 or TRBV6-3 and TRBJ2-7; weak D call: TRBD1 (5 bases). This CDR3 has 16 residues. Trimming pared 1 base from V and 1 base from J, leaving 14 bases between. CDR1 is MNHEY and CDR2 is SVGEGT in the germline V gene. The CDR3 DNA sequence: TGTGCCAGCAGTTACTGGGGCTCCCTAATTTCCTACGAGCAGTACTTC. This codes for CASSYWGSLISYEQYF.

This clonotype was observed a few times. CDR3 in DNA: TGTGCCAGCAGCTTGGTGGGACGGAACACCGGGGAGCTGTTTTTT. This translates into CASSLVGRNTGELFF. V and J are TRBV5-6 and TRBJ2-2; D possibly uses TRBD1 or TRBD2 (5 bases each). This CDR3 comprises 15 residues. Germline assignment: CDR1 SGHDT and CDR2 YYEEEE. V gave up 0 bases and J gave up 1 base, with 7 bases separating them.

This clonotype was counted ten times or more. The chain carries TRBV6-1 and TRBJ1-6; D is possibly TRBD1 (6 bases). V was clipped by 6 bases and J by 6 bases, with 15 bases between them. The CDR3 length is 15 residues. Germline CDR1 and CDR2: MNHNS and SASEGT. CDR3 protein: CASSMEAGANSPLHF. The CDR3 nucleotides read TGTGCCAGCAGCATGGAGGCAGGGGCTAATTCACCCCTCCACTTT.

The chain combines TRBV5-1 with TRBJ2-7; TRBD1 aligns across 11 bases. From germline, CDR1 is SGHRS and CDR2 YFSETQ. The CDR3 is made up of 16 amino acids. The ends lost 3 bases at V and 5 bases at J; junction bases unmatched: 10. The CDR3 loop is CASSSTRTGGQNEQYF. The CDR3 coding sequence is TGCGCCAGCAGCTCGACCCGGACAGGGGGCCAGAACGAGCAGTACTTC.

This clonotype was seen a few times. The chain uses TRBV12-3 or TRBV12-4 and TRBJ1-1, with D unresolved. V was cut by 5 bases and J by 5 bases, with 12 bases left in between. The length of the CDR3 is 13 residues. The DNA for the CDR3 is TGTGCCAGCAGTCTTCATCAGAAAACTGAAGCTTTCTTT. Its protein product is CASSLHQKTEAFF.

This clonotype has a handful of counts. The chain is built from TRBV3-1 and TRBJ2-3; the D gene is possibly TRBD1 (5 bases). The CDR3 runs 13 residues. Germline CDR1 reads LGHDT; CDR2 reads YNNKEL (reference sequence). The V end lost 7 bases, the J end lost 6 bases, and 14 bases lay between the germline ends. The CDR3 sequence: CASTNTPGDTQYF. For the CDR3, the DNA is TGTGCCAGCACCAATACCCCAGGGGATACGCAGTATTTT.

The rearrangement uses TRBV27 and TRBJ2-7; D perhaps matches TRBD2 (6 bases). There are 15 residues in the CDR3. Germline values: CDR1 MNHEY, CDR2 SMNVEV (reference sequence). V lost 3 bases and J 0 bases, leaving 12 bases between the germline ends. CDR3 sequence (DNA): TGTGCCAGCAGTTTGGAGGGGTGGGGCTCCTACGAGCAGTACTTC. This encodes CASSLEGWGSYEQYF.

The chain employs TRBV7-9 and TRBJ2-7, with a possible D match to TRBD1 (5 bases). V lost 8 bases and J lost 3, with 14 bases in between. The germline CDR1 and CDR2 sequences are SEHNR and FQNEAQ (reference sequence). The CDR3 totals 13 residues. DNA for the CDR3: TGTGCCAGCCAAGGTCAGGACAACTACGAGCAGTACTTC. Its translation: CASQGQDNYEQYF.

This clonotype was counted only a few times. J is TRBJ1-5 and V is TRBV27; D may be TRBD1 (5 bases). Trimming removed 6 bases at V and 0 bases at J, with 15 bases between. This CDR3 comprises 16 residues. Germline V gives CDR1 MNHEY, CDR2 SMNVEV (reference sequence). The CDR3 region is CASRRSAGLSNQPQHF. The CDR3 nucleotides read TGTGCCAGCAGAAGAAGTGCGGGACTTAGCAATCAGCCCCAGCATTTT.

This clonotype was observed many times. A read error may produce the germline difference seen at one junction end. The J gene is TRBJ2-7, the V gene TRBV28; 8 positions match TRBD2. Germline loops: CDR1 MDHEN, CDR2 SYDVKM. CDR3 size: 14 residues. For the CDR3, the DNA is TGTGCCAGCGGTTTACTAGCGGCCCCTTTCGAGCAGTACTTC. It yields the protein CASGLLAAPFEQYF. The whole variable domain, filled in from reference TRBV28 and TRBJ2-7, reads DVKVTQSSRYLVKRTGEKVFLECVQDMDHENMFWYRQDPGLGLRLIYFSYDVKMKEKGDIPEGYSVSREKKERFSLILESASTNQTSMYLCASGLLAAPFEQYFGPGTRLTVT.

This chain's CDR3 is CASSLGQGRNEKLFF. The CDR3 bases are TGTGCCAGCAGCTTAGGGCAGGGTCGGAATGAAAAACTGTTTTTT. The chain couples TRBV7-9 to TRBJ1-4; TRBD1 is a possible D gene (5 bases). V lost 1 base to trimming and J lost 5 bases, with 11 bases between them. Germline V lookup: CDR1 SEHNR, CDR2 FQNEAQ (reference sequence). CDR3 size: 15 residues.

The chain carries TRBV20-1 and TRBJ1-5, with unresolved D. CDR1 is DFQATT, CDR2 SNEGSKA, per germline (reference sequence). CDR3 length equals 14 residues. V lost 4 bases and J 0 bases, leaving 10 bases between the germline ends. DNA of the CDR3: TGCAGTGCTAAGCATGTGGATAGCAATCAGCCCCAGCATTTT. Amino acid sequence: CSAKHVDSNQPQHF.

V is TRBV20-1 and J is TRBJ1-5, with unresolved D. The CDR3 loop spans 13 amino acids. The V gene's germline CDR1 is DFQATT and CDR2 SNEGSKA (reference sequence). V lost 3 bases, J lost 11 bases, and 17 bases lay in between. CDR3 nucleotides: TGCAGTGCTAGGACCTATCGCGGGAGTACCCAGCATTTT. Encoded protein: CSARTYRGSTQHF.

This clonotype has at least ten counts. V and J are TRBV11-2 and TRBJ2-5; tentatively, D is TRBD2 (5 bases). Trimming shortened V by 7 bases and J by 5 bases, and 20 bases separated the two germline ends. The germline CDR1 and CDR2 sequences are SGHAT and FQNNGV. The CDR3 is 15 residues long. CDR3 protein: CASKVFSRGGETQYF. In DNA form, the CDR3 reads TGTGCCAGCAAAGTCTTCTCACGGGGTGGGGAGACCCAGTACTTC.

The chain is built from TRBV6-4 and TRBJ1-5; TRBD1 is a possible D gene (5 bases). This CDR3 region has 18 residues. Germline V gene sequence: CDR1 MRHNA, CDR2 SNTAGT. V lost 2 bases to trimming and J lost 3 bases, with 20 bases between them. CDR3 nucleotides: TGTGCCAGCAGTGACCCTAAGGGTCGGCAGGGCGACAATCAGCCCCAGCATTTT. Protein sequence: CASSDPKGRQGDNQPQHF.

This clonotype was found a few times. The chain combines TRBV6-2 or TRBV6-3 with TRBJ2-1; 7 bases match TRBD2. The V segment lost 7 bases and the J segment 4 bases; nucleotides outside the gene matches: 7. CDR3 length equals 14 residues. Germline CDR1 reads MNHEY; CDR2 reads SVGEGT. The CDR3 nucleotides read TGTGCCAGCACCCCTAGCGGAATATACAATGAGCAGTTCTTC. It codes for CASTPSGIYNEQFF.

The chain carries TRBV20-1 and TRBJ2-1, with no clear D. The germline V gene encodes CDR1 DFQATT and CDR2 SNEGSKA (reference sequence). The V and J ends lost 6 bases and 5 bases respectively, with 20 bases between them. The CDR3 contains 15 residues. The CDR3 spells CSAPKFASEHNEQFF. CDR3 sequence (DNA): TGCAGTGCCCCAAAGTTTGCTAGTGAACACAATGAGCAGTTCTTC.